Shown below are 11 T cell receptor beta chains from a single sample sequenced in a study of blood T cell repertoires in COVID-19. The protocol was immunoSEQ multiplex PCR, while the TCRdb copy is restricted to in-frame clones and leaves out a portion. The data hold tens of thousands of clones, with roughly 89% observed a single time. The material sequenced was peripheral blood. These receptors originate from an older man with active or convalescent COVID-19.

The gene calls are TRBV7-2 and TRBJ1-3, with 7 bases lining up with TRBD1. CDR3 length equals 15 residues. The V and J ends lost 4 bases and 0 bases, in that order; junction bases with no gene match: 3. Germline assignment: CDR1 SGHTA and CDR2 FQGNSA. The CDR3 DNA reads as TGTGCCAGCAGCTGGACAGGTTTCTCTGGAAACACCATATATTTT. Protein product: CASSWTGFSGNTIYF.

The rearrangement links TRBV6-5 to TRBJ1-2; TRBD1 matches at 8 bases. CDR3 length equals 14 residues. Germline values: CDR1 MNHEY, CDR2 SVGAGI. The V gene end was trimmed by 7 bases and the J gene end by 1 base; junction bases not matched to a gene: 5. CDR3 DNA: TGTGCCAGCATAAGGGACAGGCTTAACTATGGCTACACCTTC. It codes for CASIRDRLNYGYTF.

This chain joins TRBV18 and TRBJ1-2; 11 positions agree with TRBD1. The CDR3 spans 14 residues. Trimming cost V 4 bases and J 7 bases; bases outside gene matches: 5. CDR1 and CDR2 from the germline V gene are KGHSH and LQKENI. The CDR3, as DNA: TGTGCCAGCTCACGGGCGGACAGGGGGCTTGGCTACACCTTC. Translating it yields CASSRADRGLGYTF.

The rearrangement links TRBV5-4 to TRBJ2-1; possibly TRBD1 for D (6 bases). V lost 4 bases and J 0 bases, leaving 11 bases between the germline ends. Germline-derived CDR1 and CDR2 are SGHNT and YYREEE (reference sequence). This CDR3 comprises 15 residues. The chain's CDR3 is CASSRDIISYNEQFF. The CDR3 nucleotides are TGTGCCAGCAGCCGGGACATTATCTCCTACAATGAGCAGTTCTTC.

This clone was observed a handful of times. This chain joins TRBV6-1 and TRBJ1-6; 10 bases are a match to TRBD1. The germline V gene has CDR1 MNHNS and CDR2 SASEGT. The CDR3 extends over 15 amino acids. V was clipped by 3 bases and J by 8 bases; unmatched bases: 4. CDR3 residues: CASSDSGQGYSPLHF. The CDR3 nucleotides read TGTGCCAGCAGTGATTCGGGACAGGGGTATTCACCCCTCCACTTT.

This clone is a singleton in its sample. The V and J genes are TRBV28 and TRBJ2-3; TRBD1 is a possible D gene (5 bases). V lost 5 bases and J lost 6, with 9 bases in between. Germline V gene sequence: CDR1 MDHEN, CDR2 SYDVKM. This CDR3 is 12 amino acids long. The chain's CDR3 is CASSDSSDTQYF. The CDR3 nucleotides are TGTGCCAGCAGTGACAGCTCGGATACGCAGTATTTT.

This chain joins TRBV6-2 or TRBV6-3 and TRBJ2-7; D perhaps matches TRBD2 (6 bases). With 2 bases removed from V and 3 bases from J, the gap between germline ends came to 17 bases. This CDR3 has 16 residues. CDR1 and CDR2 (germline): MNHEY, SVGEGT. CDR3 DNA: TGTGCCAGCAGTTACGAGAGCCTAGCGAAGCTCTACGAGCAGTACTTC. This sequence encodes CASSYESLAKLYEQYF.

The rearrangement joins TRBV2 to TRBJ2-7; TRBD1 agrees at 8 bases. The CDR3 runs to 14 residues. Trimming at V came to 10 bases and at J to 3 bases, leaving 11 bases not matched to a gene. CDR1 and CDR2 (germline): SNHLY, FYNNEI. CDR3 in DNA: TGTGCCAATAAGTGGGGCAGGGGGCTCTACGAGCAGTACTTC. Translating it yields CANKWGRGLYEQYF.

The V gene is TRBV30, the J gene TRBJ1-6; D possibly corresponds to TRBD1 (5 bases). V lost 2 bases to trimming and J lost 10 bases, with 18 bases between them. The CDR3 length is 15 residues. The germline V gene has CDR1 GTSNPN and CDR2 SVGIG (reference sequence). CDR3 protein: CAWSRRGVDYSPLHF. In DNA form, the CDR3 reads TGTGCCTGGAGTCGACGGGGGGTAGATTACTCACCCCTCCACTTT.

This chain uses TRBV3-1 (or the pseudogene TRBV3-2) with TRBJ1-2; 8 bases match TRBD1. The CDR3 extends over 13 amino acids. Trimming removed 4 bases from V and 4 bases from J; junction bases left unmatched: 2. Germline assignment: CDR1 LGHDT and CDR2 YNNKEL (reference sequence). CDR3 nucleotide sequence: TGTGCCAGCAGCCCGACAGGGGCCTATGGCTACACCTTC. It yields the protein CASSPTGAYGYTF.

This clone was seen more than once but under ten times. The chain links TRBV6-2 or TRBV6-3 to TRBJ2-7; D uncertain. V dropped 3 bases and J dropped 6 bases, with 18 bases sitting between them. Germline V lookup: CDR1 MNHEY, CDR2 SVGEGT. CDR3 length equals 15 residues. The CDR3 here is CASSYIIWRSSEQYF. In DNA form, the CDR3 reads TGTGCCAGCAGTTATATCATCTGGCGGTCTAGCGAGCAGTACTTC.